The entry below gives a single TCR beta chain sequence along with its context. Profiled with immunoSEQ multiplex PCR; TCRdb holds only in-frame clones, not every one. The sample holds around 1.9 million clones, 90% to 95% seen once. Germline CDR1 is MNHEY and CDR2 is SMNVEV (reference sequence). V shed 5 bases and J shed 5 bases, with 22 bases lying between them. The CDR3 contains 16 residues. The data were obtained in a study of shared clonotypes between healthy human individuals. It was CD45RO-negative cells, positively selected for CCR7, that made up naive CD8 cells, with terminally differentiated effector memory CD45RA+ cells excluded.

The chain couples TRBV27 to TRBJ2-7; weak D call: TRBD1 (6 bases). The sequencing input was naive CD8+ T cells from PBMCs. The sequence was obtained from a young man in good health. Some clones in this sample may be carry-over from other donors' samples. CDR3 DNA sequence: TGTGCCAGCAGTGCCCCAGGCGTGGGGGCGCCCAACGAGCAGTACTTC. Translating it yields CASSAPGVGAPNEQYF.